The rows below give T cell receptor beta chains drawn from one sample of a study of blood T cell repertoires in COVID-19. Using immunoSEQ multiplex PCR, the repertoire was profiled, and TCRdb retains in-frame clones only, with some absent. The data contain 12,000 or so clones, 60% to 80% of them seen just once; the ten biggest clones take up 5% to 7.5%. Material for sequencing was peripheral blood. The origin of the receptors is a man aged 55 to 70 with COVID-19, enrolled during active disease. Each CDR3 is given with its conserved first and last residue. Each record gives: D gene, V gene, J gene, clone size, CDR3 DNA, CDR3 protein. The D gene is left open where the match is weak. The listing skips clone size in some rows; elsewhere it reads once, few, many or a size class.

D gene: NA; V gene: TRBV28; J gene: TRBJ1-1; clone size: NA; CDR3 DNA: TGTGCCAGCAGCGGCTCAGGGGACGGGAACACTGAAGCTTTCTTT; CDR3 protein: CASSGSGDGNTEAFF
D gene: NA; V gene: TRBV28; J gene: TRBJ2-3; clone size: NA; CDR3 DNA: TGTGCCAGCAGTTTTCCCGGGAGCTACACAGATACGCAGTATTTT; CDR3 protein: CASSFPGSYTDTQYF
D gene: TRBD2; V gene: TRBV6-2/TRBV6-3; J gene: TRBJ2-3; clone size: NA; CDR3 DNA: TGTGCCAGCAGTACCGGACTAGCGGGAATGACAGATACGCAGTATTTT; CDR3 protein: CASSTGLAGMTDTQYF
D gene: NA; V gene: TRBV6-2/TRBV6-3; J gene: TRBJ1-1; clone size: few; CDR3 DNA: TGTGCCAGCAGTTACCCGACAGGCACTGAAGCTTTCTTT; CDR3 protein: CASSYPTGTEAFF
D gene: TRBD1; V gene: TRBV6-5; J gene: TRBJ2-7; clone size: medium-sized; CDR3 DNA: TGTGCCAGCAGTTACCGTACAAGGGGGCGCAACGAGCAGTACTTC; CDR3 protein: CASSYRTRGRNEQYF
D gene: TRBD1; V gene: TRBV15; J gene: TRBJ2-3; clone size: NA; CDR3 DNA: TGTGCCACCTCTTGGGCAGGGGGCATGGATACGCAGTATTTT; CDR3 protein: CATSWAGGMDTQYF
D gene: NA; V gene: TRBV4-3; J gene: TRBJ1-1; clone size: NA; CDR3 DNA: TGCGCCAGCAGCCAAGATAGCAGATACAACACTGAAGCTTTCTTT; CDR3 protein: CASSQDSRYNTEAFF
D gene: TRBD1; V gene: TRBV9; J gene: TRBJ1-6; clone size: NA; CDR3 DNA: TGTGCCAGCAGCGTAGTCGACAGGGGGAACTCACCCCTCCACTTT; CDR3 protein: CASSVVDRGNSPLHF
D gene: NA; V gene: TRBV19; J gene: TRBJ1-6; clone size: NA; CDR3 DNA: TGTGCCAGTAGTCCTCTAGGAAGGGGCGAACATTCACCCCTCCACTTT; CDR3 protein: CASSPLGRGEHSPLHF
D gene: NA; V gene: TRBV21-1; J gene: TRBJ1-4; clone size: NA; CDR3 DNA: TGTGCCAGCAGCCTACCTACGGACAGGGAGAATAATGAAAAACTGTTTTTT; CDR3 protein: CASSLPTDRENNEKLFF
D gene: NA; V gene: TRBV5-4; J gene: TRBJ1-3; clone size: NA; CDR3 DNA: TGTGCCAGCAGCTTTGGGCCGGCCTCTGGAAACACCATATATTTT; CDR3 protein: CASSFGPASGNTIYF
D gene: NA; V gene: TRBV12-5; J gene: TRBJ2-7; clone size: NA; CDR3 DNA: TGTGCTAGTGGTTTGGTTCCCGGCGAGCAGTACTTC; CDR3 protein: CASGLVPGEQYF
D gene: NA; V gene: TRBV6-6; J gene: TRBJ2-7; clone size: NA; CDR3 DNA: TGTGCCAGCAGTTACCCCCCAGGGGACCGCTACGAGCAGTACTTC; CDR3 protein: CASSYPPGDRYEQYF
D gene: NA; V gene: TRBV30; J gene: TRBJ1-6; clone size: few; CDR3 DNA: TGTGCCTGGAGTGTGGGGAGCTCCTATAATTCACCCCTCCACTTT; CDR3 protein: CAWSVGSSYNSPLHF
D gene: TRBD1; V gene: TRBV5-4; J gene: TRBJ1-2; clone size: NA; CDR3 DNA: TGTGCCAGCAGCTTGGGGGGACAGGACTATGGCTACACCTTC; CDR3 protein: CASSLGGQDYGYTF
D gene: TRBD2; V gene: TRBV5-1; J gene: TRBJ2-3; clone size: once; CDR3 DNA: TGCGCCAGCAGCCCCCCACGGGAGGAGAGCACAGATACGCAGTATTTT; CDR3 protein: CASSPPREESTDTQYF
D gene: NA; V gene: TRBV28; J gene: TRBJ1-1; clone size: NA; CDR3 DNA: TGTGCCAGTATCCCAGGGATTGTCACTGAAGCTTTCTTT; CDR3 protein: CASIPGIVTEAFF
D gene: NA; V gene: TRBV7-9; J gene: TRBJ1-6; clone size: NA; CDR3 DNA: TGTGCCAGCAGCTTAGCGCGGGCAGCTAATTCACCCCTCCACTTT; CDR3 protein: CASSLARAANSPLHF
D gene: NA; V gene: TRBV28; J gene: TRBJ2-7; clone size: once; CDR3 DNA: TGTGCCAGCAGTTCGACCGACAGGCGCTCGGTATACGAGCAGTACTTC; CDR3 protein: CASSSTDRRSVYEQYF
D gene: TRBD1; V gene: TRBV28; J gene: TRBJ1-3; clone size: once; CDR3 DNA: TGTGCCAGCAGCTCCGGACAGGGCTCTGGAAACACCATATATTTT; CDR3 protein: CASSSGQGSGNTIYF
D gene: TRBD1; V gene: TRBV6-6; J gene: TRBJ1-1; clone size: NA; CDR3 DNA: TGTGCCAGCAACCTACAGGGGACCACTGAAGCTTTCTTT; CDR3 protein: CASNLQGTTEAFF
D gene: NA; V gene: TRBV7-9; J gene: TRBJ2-6; clone size: NA; CDR3 DNA: TGTGCCAGCAGCTTTGCGTCCTCTGGGGCCAACGTCCTGACTTTC; CDR3 protein: CASSFASSGANVLTF
D gene: TRBD1; V gene: TRBV28; J gene: TRBJ1-3; clone size: NA; CDR3 DNA: TGTGCCAGCAGTTTATGGTCCGGGACAGGGTCCTCTGGAAACACCATATATTTT; CDR3 protein: CASSLWSGTGSSGNTIYF
D gene: NA; V gene: TRBV2; J gene: TRBJ1-1; clone size: NA; CDR3 DNA: TGTGCCAGCACCTTAGATGGACTTGAAGCTTTCTTT; CDR3 protein: CASTLDGLEAFF
D gene: NA; V gene: TRBV6-5; J gene: TRBJ1-4; clone size: NA; CDR3 DNA: TGTGCCAGCTCCGGGAGGGGAGAGGAAAAACTGTTTTTT; CDR3 protein: CASSGRGEEKLFF
D gene: NA; V gene: TRBV25-1; J gene: TRBJ1-5; clone size: NA; CDR3 DNA: TGTGCCAGCAGTCAGCGGCAGGACAATCAGCCCCAGCATTTT; CDR3 protein: CASSQRQDNQPQHF
D gene: TRBD1; V gene: TRBV28; J gene: TRBJ1-1; clone size: NA; CDR3 DNA: TGTGCCAGCAGTTTAGGAGGGGGCGAATCTGAAGCTTTCTTT; CDR3 protein: CASSLGGGESEAFF
D gene: NA; V gene: TRBV15; J gene: TRBJ2-3; clone size: NA; CDR3 DNA: TGTGCCACCAGCAGAGATCGAGTGGATACGCAGTATTTT; CDR3 protein: CATSRDRVDTQYF
D gene: NA; V gene: TRBV18; J gene: TRBJ1-1; clone size: once; CDR3 DNA: TGTGCCAGCTCACCAATGAGGGCGGTGAACACTGAAGCTTTCTTT; CDR3 protein: CASSPMRAVNTEAFF
D gene: TRBD1; V gene: TRBV6-6; J gene: TRBJ1-5; clone size: NA; CDR3 DNA: TGTGCCAGCCTTGGACAGGGAAGCAATCAGCCCCAGCATTTT; CDR3 protein: CASLGQGSNQPQHF
D gene: TRBD1; V gene: TRBV7-6; J gene: TRBJ1-4; clone size: NA; CDR3 DNA: TGTGCCAGCAGCGTCGACAGGGTAACTAATGAAAAACTGTTTTTT; CDR3 protein: CASSVDRVTNEKLFF
D gene: NA; V gene: TRBV30; J gene: TRBJ1-2; clone size: once; CDR3 DNA: TGTGCCTGGACAGTGGTGACACATAACTATGGCTACACCTTC; CDR3 protein: CAWTVVTHNYGYTF
D gene: TRBD2; V gene: TRBV7-9; J gene: TRBJ2-1; clone size: NA; CDR3 DNA: TGTGCCAGCAGCCTGCTAGAGGGAGCGGGGGGTCCTAAGTTCTTC; CDR3 protein: CASSLLEGAGGPKFF
D gene: NA; V gene: TRBV28; J gene: TRBJ2-1; clone size: few; CDR3 DNA: TGTGCCAGCAGAGGGGGGGGAAGTCGGAATGAGCAGTTCTTC; CDR3 protein: CASRGGGSRNEQFF
D gene: TRBD2; V gene: TRBV12-5; J gene: TRBJ2-7; clone size: few; CDR3 DNA: TGTGCTAGTGGTTTGGACCCCTTGTCTAGCGGGGGGCGGTACGAGCAGTACTTC; CDR3 protein: CASGLDPLSSGGRYEQYF
D gene: NA; V gene: TRBV29-1; J gene: TRBJ2-1; clone size: NA; CDR3 DNA: TGCAGCGTTGAACCGGGACTTGGCGAGCAGTTCTTC; CDR3 protein: CSVEPGLGEQFF
D gene: TRBD2; V gene: TRBV18; J gene: TRBJ2-1; clone size: NA; CDR3 DNA: TGTGCCAGCTCACCCACACTAGCGGGAGACTGGAATGAGCAGTTCTTC; CDR3 protein: CASSPTLAGDWNEQFF
D gene: NA; V gene: TRBV4-2; J gene: TRBJ1-2; clone size: few; CDR3 DNA: TGTGCCAGCAGCCAAGATAAGGCAGGCTATGGCTACACCTTC; CDR3 protein: CASSQDKAGYGYTF
D gene: NA; V gene: TRBV2; J gene: TRBJ1-1; clone size: once; CDR3 DNA: TGTGCCAGGCGTCCGGGATTCGGAAGCACTGAAGCTTTCTTT; CDR3 protein: CARRPGFGSTEAFF
D gene: TRBD2; V gene: TRBV5-1; J gene: TRBJ2-3; clone size: medium-sized; CDR3 DNA: TGCGCCAGCAGCTTGCGGGAGGGCCCCGCAGATACGCAGTATTTT; CDR3 protein: CASSLREGPADTQYF
D gene: NA; V gene: TRBV25-1; J gene: TRBJ1-2; clone size: NA; CDR3 DNA: TGTGCCAGCAGTGAAGATGGTACTCCTGGGCGCTACACCTTC; CDR3 protein: CASSEDGTPGRYTF
D gene: TRBD2; V gene: TRBV7-9; J gene: TRBJ2-1; clone size: once; CDR3 DNA: TGTGCCAGCAGCCCGAGACTAGCGGGAGGACCCCATGAGCAGTTCTTC; CDR3 protein: CASSPRLAGGPHEQFF
D gene: TRBD2; V gene: TRBV7-8; J gene: TRBJ2-5; clone size: NA; CDR3 DNA: TGTGCCAGCAGCCTCGCCTTTTCTAGCGGCCAAGAGACCCAGTACTTC; CDR3 protein: CASSLAFSSGQETQYF
D gene: NA; V gene: TRBV6-1; J gene: TRBJ1-2; clone size: NA; CDR3 DNA: TGTGCCAGCAGTGAAGTGGGGGGTAGAGGCTACACCTTC; CDR3 protein: CASSEVGGRGYTF
D gene: NA; V gene: TRBV5-6; J gene: TRBJ2-7; clone size: NA; CDR3 DNA: TGTGCCAGCAGTCGAGCCTCCGAGCAGTACTTC; CDR3 protein: CASSRASEQYF
D gene: NA; V gene: TRBV28; J gene: TRBJ1-4; clone size: NA; CDR3 DNA: TGTGCCAGCAGTTTAGGGGGGGAGGGAGATGAAAAACTGTTTTTT; CDR3 protein: CASSLGGEGDEKLFF
D gene: TRBD1; V gene: TRBV6-9; J gene: TRBJ1-2; clone size: NA; CDR3 DNA: TGTGCCAGCAGGACGGGACAGGGTACCTATGGCTACACCTTC; CDR3 protein: CASRTGQGTYGYTF